This TCR beta chain was sequenced for a study of technical replicates of blood from several donors. With 4 bases clipped from V and 0 bases from J, the junction kept 9 bases outside the gene matches. The CDR3 is made up of 16 amino acids. Germline CDR1 is SGHNT and CDR2 is YYREEE (reference sequence). Sequencing used immunoSEQ multiplex PCR; TCRdb keeps in-frame clones, though not all of them. The profile shows roughly 60,000 clones, more than 85% of them singletons. The rearrangement uses TRBV5-4 and TRBJ2-7; TRBD1 aligns across 8 bases. The TCR originated in a human donor in good health. Some clones in this sample may be carry-over from other donors' samples. The sample comprised PBMCs. The CDR3 DNA reads TGTGCCAGCAGCGCCCGACAGGGGTCAAACTCCTACGAGCAGTACTTC. Its translation is CASSARQGSNSYEQYF.